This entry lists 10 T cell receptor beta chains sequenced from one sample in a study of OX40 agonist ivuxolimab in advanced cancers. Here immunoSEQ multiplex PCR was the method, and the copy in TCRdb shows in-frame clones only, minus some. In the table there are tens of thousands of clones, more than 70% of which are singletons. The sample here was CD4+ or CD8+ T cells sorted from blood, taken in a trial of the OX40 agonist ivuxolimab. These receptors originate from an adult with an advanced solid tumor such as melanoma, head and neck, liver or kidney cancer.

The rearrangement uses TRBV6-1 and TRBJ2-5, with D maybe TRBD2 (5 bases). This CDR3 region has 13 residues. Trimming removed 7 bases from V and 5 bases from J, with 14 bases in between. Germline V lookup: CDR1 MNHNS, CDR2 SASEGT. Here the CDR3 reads CASTPSPGETQYF. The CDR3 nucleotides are TGTGCCAGCACCCCCAGCCCGGGGGAGACCCAGTACTTC.

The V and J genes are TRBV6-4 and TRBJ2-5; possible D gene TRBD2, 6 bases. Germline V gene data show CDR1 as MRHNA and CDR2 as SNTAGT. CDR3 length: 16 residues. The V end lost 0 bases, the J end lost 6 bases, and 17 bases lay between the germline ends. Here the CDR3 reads CASSDSGAGSIKTQYF. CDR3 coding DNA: TGTGCCAGCAGTGACTCAGGAGCGGGCTCCATCAAGACCCAGTACTTC.

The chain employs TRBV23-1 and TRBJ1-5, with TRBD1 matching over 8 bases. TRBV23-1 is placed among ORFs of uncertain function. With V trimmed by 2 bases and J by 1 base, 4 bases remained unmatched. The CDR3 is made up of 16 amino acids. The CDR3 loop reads CASSQRDRSSNQPQHF. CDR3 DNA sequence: TGCGCCAGCAGTCAACGGGACAGGTCCAGCAATCAGCCCCAGCATTTT.

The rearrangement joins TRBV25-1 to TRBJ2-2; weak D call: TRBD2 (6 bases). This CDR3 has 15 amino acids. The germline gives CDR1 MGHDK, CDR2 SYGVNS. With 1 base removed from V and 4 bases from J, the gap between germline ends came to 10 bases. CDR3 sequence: CASSEWRGGTGELFF. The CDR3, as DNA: TGTGCCAGCAGTGAATGGCGGGGAGGCACCGGGGAGCTGTTTTTT.

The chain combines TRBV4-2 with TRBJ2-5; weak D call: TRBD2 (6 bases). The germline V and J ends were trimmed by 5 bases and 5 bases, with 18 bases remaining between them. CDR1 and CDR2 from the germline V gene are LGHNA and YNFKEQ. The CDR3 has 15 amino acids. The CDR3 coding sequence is TGTGCCAGCAGCTCCGGAGGGGCAGGGCTGGAGACCCAGTACTTC. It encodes CASSSGGAGLETQYF.

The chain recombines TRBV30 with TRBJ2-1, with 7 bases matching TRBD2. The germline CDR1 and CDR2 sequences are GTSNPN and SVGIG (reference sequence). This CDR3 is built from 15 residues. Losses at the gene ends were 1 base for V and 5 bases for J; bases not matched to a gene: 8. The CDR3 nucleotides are TGTGCCTGGAGTGCCCTTGGACTAGACGACAATGAGCAGTTCTTC. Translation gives CAWSALGLDDNEQFF. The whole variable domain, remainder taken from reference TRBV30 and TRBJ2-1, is SQTIHQWPATLVQPVGSPLSLECTVEGTSNPNLYWYRQAAGRGLQLLFYSVGIGQISSEVPQNLSASRPQDRQFILSSKKLLLSDSGFYLCAWSALGLDDNEQFFGPGTRLTVL.

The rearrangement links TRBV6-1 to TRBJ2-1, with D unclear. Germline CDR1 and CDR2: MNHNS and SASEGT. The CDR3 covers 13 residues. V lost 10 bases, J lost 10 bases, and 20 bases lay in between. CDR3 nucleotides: TGTGCCATCTCCCCTGGGTTAGTACGGGAGCAGTTCTTC. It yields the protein CAISPGLVREQFF.

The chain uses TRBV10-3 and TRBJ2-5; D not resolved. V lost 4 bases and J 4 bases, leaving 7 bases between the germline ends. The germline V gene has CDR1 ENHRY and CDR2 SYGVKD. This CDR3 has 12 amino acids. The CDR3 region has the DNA TGTGCCATCAGTGGGACCCGAGAGACCCAGTACTTC. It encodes CAISGTRETQYF.

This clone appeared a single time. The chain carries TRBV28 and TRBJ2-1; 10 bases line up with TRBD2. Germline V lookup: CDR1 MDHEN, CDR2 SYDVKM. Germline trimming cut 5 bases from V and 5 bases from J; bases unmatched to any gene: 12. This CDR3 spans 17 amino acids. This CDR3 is CASSHFALAGTNNEQFF. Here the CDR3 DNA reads TGTGCCAGCAGTCACTTTGCACTAGCGGGAACCAACAATGAGCAGTTCTTC.

The CDR3 region is CAWRGGGVRYGYTF. CDR3 coding DNA: TGTGCCTGGCGGGGCGGGGGGGTTCGCTATGGCTACACCTTC. The V and J genes are TRBV30 and TRBJ1-2, with a weak D call TRBD1 (5 bases). Deletions cut 5 bases from V and 4 bases from J, with 17 bases between. The CDR3 runs 14 residues. The V gene's germline CDR1 is GTSNPN and CDR2 SVGIG (reference sequence).